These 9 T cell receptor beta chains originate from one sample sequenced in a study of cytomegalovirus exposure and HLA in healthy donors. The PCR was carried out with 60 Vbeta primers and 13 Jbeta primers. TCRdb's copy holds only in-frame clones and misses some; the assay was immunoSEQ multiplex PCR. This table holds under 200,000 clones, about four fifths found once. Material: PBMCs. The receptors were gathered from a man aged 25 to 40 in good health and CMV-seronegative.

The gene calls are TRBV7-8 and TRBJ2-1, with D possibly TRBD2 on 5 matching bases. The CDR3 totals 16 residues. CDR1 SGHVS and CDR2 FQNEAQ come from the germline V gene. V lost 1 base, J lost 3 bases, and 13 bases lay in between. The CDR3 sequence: CASSLGPGKHYNEQFF. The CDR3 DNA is TGTGCCAGCAGCTTAGGCCCGGGGAAACACTACAATGAGCAGTTCTTC.

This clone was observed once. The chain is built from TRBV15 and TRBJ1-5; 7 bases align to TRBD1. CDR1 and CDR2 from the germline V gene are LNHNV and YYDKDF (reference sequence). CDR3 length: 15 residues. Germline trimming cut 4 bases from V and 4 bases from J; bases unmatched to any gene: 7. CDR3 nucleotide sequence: TGTGCCACCAGCACCACGACAGGGCTAAATCAGCCCCAGCATTTT. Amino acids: CATSTTTGLNQPQHF. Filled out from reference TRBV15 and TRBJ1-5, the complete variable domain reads DAMVIQNPRYQVTQFGKPVTLSCSQTLNHNVMYWYQQKSSQAPKLLFHYYDKDFNNEADTPDNFQSRRPNTSFCFLDIRSPGLGDTAMYLCATSTTTGLNQPQHFGDGTRLSIL.

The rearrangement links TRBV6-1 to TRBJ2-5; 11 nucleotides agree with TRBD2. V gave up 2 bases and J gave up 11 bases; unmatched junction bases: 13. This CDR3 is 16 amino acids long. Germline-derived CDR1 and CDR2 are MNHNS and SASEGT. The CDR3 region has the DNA TGTGCCAGCAGTGAAATCGGGACTAGCGGTTTGAGGGAGCAGTACTTC. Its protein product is CASSEIGTSGLREQYF.

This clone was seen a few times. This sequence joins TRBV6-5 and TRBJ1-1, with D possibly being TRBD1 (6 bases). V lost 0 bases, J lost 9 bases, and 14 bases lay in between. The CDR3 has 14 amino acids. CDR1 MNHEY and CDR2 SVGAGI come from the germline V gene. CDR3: CASSYSGGAAKAFF. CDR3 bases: TGTGCCAGCAGTTACTCAGGGGGGGCAGCCAAAGCTTTCTTT.

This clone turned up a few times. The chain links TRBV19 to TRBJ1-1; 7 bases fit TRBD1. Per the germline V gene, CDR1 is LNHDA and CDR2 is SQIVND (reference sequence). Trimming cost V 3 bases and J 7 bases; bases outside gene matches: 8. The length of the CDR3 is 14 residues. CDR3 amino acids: CASSMVRGMGEAFF. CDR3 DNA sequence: TGTGCCAGTAGTATGGTCAGGGGGATGGGTGAAGCTTTCTTT.

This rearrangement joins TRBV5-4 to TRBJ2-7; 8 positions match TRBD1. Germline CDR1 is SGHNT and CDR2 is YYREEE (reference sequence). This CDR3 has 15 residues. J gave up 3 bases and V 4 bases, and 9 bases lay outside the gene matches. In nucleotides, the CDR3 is TGTGCCAGCAGCCCGACAGGGGAAAAGGGCTACGAGCAGTACTTC. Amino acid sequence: CASSPTGEKGYEQYF.

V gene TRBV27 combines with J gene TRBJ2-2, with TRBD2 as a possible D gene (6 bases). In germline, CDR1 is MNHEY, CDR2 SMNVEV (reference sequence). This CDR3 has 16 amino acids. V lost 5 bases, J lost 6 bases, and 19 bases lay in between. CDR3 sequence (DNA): TGTGCCAGCAGTAGGATCACTTCCCGCGGGGCCGGGGAGCTGTTTTTT. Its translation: CASSRITSRGAGELFF.

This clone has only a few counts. The CDR3 loop reads CASSPVIGDLMNTEAFF. CDR3 bases: TGTGCCAGCAGCCCTGTCATAGGGGATCTCATGAACACTGAAGCTTTCTTT. This rearrangement joins TRBV7-9 to TRBJ1-1, with D possibly TRBD1 on 5 matching bases. The CDR3 loop spans 17 amino acids. Trimming took off 5 bases at V and 0 bases at J, with 19 bases between the two ends. CDR1 and CDR2 from the germline V gene are SEHNR and FQNEAQ (reference sequence). The full variable domain, its missing parts supplied by reference TRBV7-9 and TRBJ1-1, is DTGVSQNPRHKITKRGQNVTFRCDPISEHNRLYWYRQTLGQGPEFLTYFQNEAQLEKSRLLSDRFSAERPKGSFSTLEIQRTEQGDSAMYLCASSPVIGDLMNTEAFFGQGTRLTVV.

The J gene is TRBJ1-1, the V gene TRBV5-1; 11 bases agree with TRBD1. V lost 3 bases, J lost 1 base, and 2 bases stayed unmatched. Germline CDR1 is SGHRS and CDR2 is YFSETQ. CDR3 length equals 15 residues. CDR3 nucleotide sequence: TGCGCCAGCAGCTGGGGACAGGGGGGGAACACTGAAGCTTTCTTT. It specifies CASSWGQGGNTEAFF.